This entry describes one T cell receptor beta chain. The method was immunoSEQ multiplex PCR; TCRdb's version includes in-frame clones alone and lacks a portion of them. The sample consists of more than 110,000 clones, 75% to 90% of them appearing once. The record originates from a study of control samples from healthy donors and cancer patients. This CDR3 spans 14 amino acids. V dropped 5 bases and J dropped 1; count of bases not matched to a gene: 4. The germline gives CDR1 SGHRS, CDR2 YFSETQ. This chain uses TRBV5-1 with TRBJ1-1; 8 positions agree with TRBD1. The clonotype comes from a woman aged 25 to 39 in good health. The material sequenced was blood. The CDR3 bases are TGCGCCAGCAGTAGAGGGACAGGGAACACTGAAGCTTTCTTT. Its translation is CASSRGTGNTEAFF.